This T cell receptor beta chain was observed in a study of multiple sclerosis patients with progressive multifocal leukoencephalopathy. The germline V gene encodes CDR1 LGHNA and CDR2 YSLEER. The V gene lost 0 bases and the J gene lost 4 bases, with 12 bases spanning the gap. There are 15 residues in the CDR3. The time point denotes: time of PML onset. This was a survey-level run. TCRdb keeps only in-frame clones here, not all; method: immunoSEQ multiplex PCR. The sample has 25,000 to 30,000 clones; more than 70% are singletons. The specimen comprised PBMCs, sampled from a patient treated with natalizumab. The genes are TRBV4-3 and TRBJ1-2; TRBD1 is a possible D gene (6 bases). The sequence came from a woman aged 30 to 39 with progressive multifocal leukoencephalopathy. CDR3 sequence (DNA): TGCGCCAGCAGCCAAGAAGGGGGTTCGGGCTATGGCTACACCTTC. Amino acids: CASSQEGGSGYGYTF.